The 6 T cell receptor beta chains below all came from one sample that was sequenced in a study of cytomegalovirus exposure and HLA in healthy donors. 13 Jbeta primers and 60 Vbeta primers were used for the PCR. Sequenced by immunoSEQ multiplex PCR; TCRdb stores in-frame clones only, minus some. Its table records under 200,000 clones. The source material was PBMCs. All receptors derive from a man aged 30 to 45 in good health and CMV-seronegative.

This chain connects TRBV4-2 to TRBJ2-3; 7 nucleotides agree with TRBD2. V lost 0 bases and J lost 1; bases outside the gene matches: 13. Germline values: CDR1 LGHNA, CDR2 YNFKEQ. This CDR3 contains 19 residues. The CDR3 loop is CASSQDRWGSGGGTDTQYF. The CDR3 region has the DNA TGTGCCAGCAGCCAAGATCGATGGGGGTCGGGGGGAGGCACAGATACGCAGTATTTT.

The chain is built from TRBV10-1 and TRBJ1-1; D perhaps matches TRBD1 (6 bases). CDR3 size: 14 residues. Germline values: CDR1 WNHNN, CDR2 SYGVQD (reference sequence). Trimming stripped 2 bases from V and 1 base from J, with 8 bases between. CDR3 DNA sequence: TGCGCCAGCAGTGAGCGGACAGCGAACACTGAAGCTTTCTTT. The encoded protein is CASSERTANTEAFF.

V is TRBV29-1 and J is TRBJ1-1; TRBD1 agrees at 8 bases. This CDR3 has 16 residues. V was pared by 6 bases and J by 0 bases, with 12 bases of the junction left unmatched. The V gene's germline CDR1 is SQVTM and CDR2 ANQGSEA. The chain's CDR3 is CSVGLPGQVMNTEAFF. In DNA form, the CDR3 reads TGCAGCGTAGGCCTTCCGGGACAGGTCATGAACACTGAAGCTTTCTTT.

The chain employs TRBV27 and TRBJ2-5; 13 bases fit TRBD2. This CDR3 spans 17 amino acids. Germline V gene sequence: CDR1 MNHEY, CDR2 SMNVEV (reference sequence). Losses at the gene ends were 5 bases for V and 2 bases for J; bases not matched to a gene: 8. The CDR3: CASSRGLAGVEQETQYF. Written as DNA, the CDR3 is TGTGCCAGCAGTAGAGGACTAGCGGGAGTGGAGCAAGAGACCCAGTACTTC.

This chain uses TRBV7-2 with TRBJ1-2, with TRBD1 as a possible D gene (6 bases). The CDR3 is made up of 16 amino acids. In germline, CDR1 is SGHTA, CDR2 FQGNSA. V lost 6 bases to trimming and J lost 4 bases, with 21 bases between them. In DNA, the CDR3 is TGTGCCAGCAGATATACATTAGGGGGATCTGGCTATGGCTACACCTTC. Translating it yields CASRYTLGGSGYGYTF.

This sequence joins TRBV7-9 and TRBJ1-1; TRBD1 aligns across 11 bases. The CDR3 is 15 residues long. From germline, CDR1 is SEHNR and CDR2 FQNEAQ (reference sequence). Trimming cost V 5 bases and J 5 bases; bases outside gene matches: 7. This chain's CDR3 is CASSPHRDRGTEAFF. The DNA of the CDR3 is TGTGCCAGCAGCCCCCACCGGGACAGGGGGACTGAAGCTTTCTTT.